These 23 T cell receptor beta chains originate from one sample sequenced in a study of blood T cell repertoires in COVID-19. Assay used: immunoSEQ multiplex PCR; TCRdb lists only in-frame clones, some missing. This table holds fewer than 90,000 clones, about 80% found once. Sequencing used peripheral blood. These receptors were taken from a human donor in a cohort sampled during active COVID-19.

The chain employs TRBV18 and TRBJ2-7; 8 bases agree with TRBD2. The CDR3 runs 14 residues. Germline V lookup: CDR1 KGHSH, CDR2 LQKENI. The J segment lost 4 bases and the V segment lost 2 bases, leaving 4 bases of the junction unmatched. The CDR3 DNA reads as TGTGCCAGCTCACCAAGTACTAGCGGTTACGAGCAGTACTTC. It codes for CASSPSTSGYEQYF.

The CDR3 DNA is TGTGCCTGGAAGGGGTCCTACGAGCAGTACTTC. Amino acids: CAWKGSYEQYF. The gene calls are TRBV30 and TRBJ2-7; D possibly corresponds to TRBD1 (5 bases). The CDR3 length is 11 residues. Germline assignment: CDR1 GTSNPN and CDR2 SVGIG (reference sequence). With 4 bases removed from V and 1 base from J, the gap between germline ends came to 5 bases.

This clone was found a few times. This rearrangement joins TRBV3-1 (or the pseudogene TRBV3-2) to TRBJ1-6; 12 nucleotides line up with TRBD1. Trimming removed 3 bases from V and 9 bases from J; junction bases left unmatched: 6. The CDR3 runs to 16 residues. Germline CDR1 and CDR2: LGHDT and YNNKEL (reference sequence). Written as DNA, the CDR3 is TGTGCCAGCAGCCACCGGGACAGGGGGCTTAGTTCACCCCTCCACTTT. Translation: CASSHRDRGLSSPLHF.

This chain links TRBV5-1 with TRBJ2-6, with D unresolved. V gave up 0 bases and J gave up 0 bases, with 10 bases separating them. Germline V gene lookup returns CDR1 SGHRS and CDR2 YFSETQ. This CDR3 contains 17 residues. CDR3 protein: CASSLEVSGSGANVLTF. The DNA for the CDR3 is TGCGCCAGCAGCTTGGAAGTTTCGGGCTCTGGGGCCAACGTCCTGACTTTC.

This clone was recorded a few times. J is TRBJ2-7 and V is TRBV15; 8 bases fit TRBD1. J lost 3 bases, V lost 3 bases, and 10 bases had no gene match. This CDR3 region has 16 residues. Germline V gene data show CDR1 as LNHNV and CDR2 as YYDKDF (reference sequence). The CDR3 loop is CATSRDRTGRFYEQYF. The CDR3 nucleotides are TGTGCCACCAGCAGGGACCGGACAGGGAGGTTCTACGAGCAGTACTTC.

The V and J genes are TRBV5-4 and TRBJ2-7, with a weak D call TRBD2 (5 bases). This CDR3 comprises 14 residues. V was cut by 1 base and J by 1 base, with 9 bases left in between. The germline gives CDR1 SGHNT, CDR2 YYREEE (reference sequence). CDR3 region: CASSLPGGSYEQYF. The CDR3 nucleotides read TGTGCCAGCAGCTTGCCGGGCGGGTCCTACGAGCAGTACTTC.

The chain joins TRBV5-6 to TRBJ2-7; 7 nucleotides match TRBD1. Germline loops: CDR1 SGHDT, CDR2 YYEEEE. The CDR3 totals 14 residues. V dropped 4 bases and J dropped 1; count of bases not matched to a gene: 5. CDR3: CASSQRGRSYEQYF. The CDR3 coding sequence is TGTGCCAGCAGCCAAAGGGGGCGATCCTACGAGCAGTACTTC.

The chain couples TRBV5-1 to TRBJ2-7; 7 nucleotides agree with TRBD2. Trimming took 4 bases from V and 3 from J; bases not matched to a gene: 4. The CDR3 covers 13 residues. Germline V CDR1 and CDR2: SGHRS, YFSETQ. CDR3 residues: CASSAREGYEQYF. The CDR3 region has the DNA TGCGCCAGCAGCGCCAGGGAGGGCTACGAGCAGTACTTC.

The chain joins TRBV2 to TRBJ2-1; maybe TRBD2 (6 bases). Germline V lookup: CDR1 SNHLY, CDR2 FYNNEI. The CDR3 totals 15 residues. The V and J ends lost 7 bases and 9 bases respectively, with 22 bases between them. The CDR3 reads CASTEGTRRQGEQFF. The CDR3 DNA reads as TGTGCCAGCACCGAAGGGACTCGGCGTCAGGGTGAGCAGTTCTTC.

The gene calls are TRBV5-1 and TRBJ2-5, with TRBD2 identical over 14 bases. The CDR3 length is 17 residues. Germline CDR1 and CDR2: SGHRS and YFSETQ. The junction had 8 bases not matched to a gene; V was cut back by 4 bases and J by 3 bases. DNA for the CDR3: TGCGCCAGCAGCCTAAACGGACTAGCGGGGGGAAAAGAGACCCAGTACTTC. Protein product: CASSLNGLAGGKETQYF. The full variable domain, its missing parts supplied by reference TRBV5-1 and TRBJ2-5, is KAGVTQTPRYLIKTRGQQVTLSCSPISGHRSVSWYQQTPGQGLQFLFEYFSETQRNKGNFPGRFSGRQFSNSRSEMNVSTLELGDSALYLCASSLNGLAGGKETQYFGPGTRLLVL.

This chain uses TRBV7-8 with TRBJ2-7, with 8 bases lining up with TRBD1. The CDR3 loop spans 14 amino acids. After removal of 1 base from V and 7 bases from J, the junction contained 6 bases not matched to a gene. Germline assignment: CDR1 SGHVS and CDR2 FQNEAQ. CDR3 in amino acids: CASSLGQGAGEQYF. The CDR3 DNA sequence: TGTGCCAGCAGCTTAGGGCAGGGGGCGGGGGAGCAGTACTTC.

This clone was seen a single time. V and J are TRBV30 and TRBJ1-2; D is possibly TRBD1 (5 bases). The CDR3 consists of 14 residues. The germline V and J ends were trimmed by 4 bases and 4 bases, with 16 bases remaining between them. Germline V gene data show CDR1 as GTSNPN and CDR2 as SVGIG (reference sequence). The CDR3 DNA reads as TGTGCCTGGAAGTTTGGGCAGGGCCTCTATGGCTACACCTTC. Translating it yields CAWKFGQGLYGYTF.

The chain carries TRBV5-1 and TRBJ2-2, with D perhaps matching TRBD1 (5 bases). Germline V lookup: CDR1 SGHRS, CDR2 YFSETQ. This CDR3 is built from 14 residues. Trimming cost V 3 bases and J 5 bases, with 11 bases left between them. The chain's CDR3 is CASSSGQRTGELFF. DNA for the CDR3: TGCGCCAGCAGCTCAGGGCAGAGGACCGGGGAGCTGTTTTTT.

The gene calls are TRBV6-5 and TRBJ1-5, with TRBD1 matching over 7 bases. Germline loops: CDR1 MNHEY, CDR2 SVGAGI. The CDR3 sequence is 13 residues long. The J segment lost 7 bases and the V segment lost 1 base, leaving 1 base of the junction unmatched. This chain's CDR3 is CASSYYRGQPQHF. DNA of the CDR3: TGTGCCAGCAGTTACTACAGGGGACAGCCCCAGCATTTT.

The gene calls are TRBV2 and TRBJ2-7; D gene unclear. The CDR3 is 15 amino acids. Trimming pared 4 bases from V and 6 bases from J, leaving 19 bases between. CDR1 SNHLY and CDR2 FYNNEI come from the germline V gene. CDR3 in DNA: TGTGCCAGCAGTGTAGTGCGGCCGGTAAGTCGCGAGCAGTACTTC. Translated: CASSVVRPVSREQYF.

This clone has only one observation. The rearrangement links TRBV24-1 to TRBJ2-1; 7 bases align to TRBD1. The CDR3 is 16 amino acids. Germline assignment: CDR1 KGHDR and CDR2 SFDVKD. V shed 3 bases, J shed 5 bases, and the junction held 9 bases outside the gene matches. The DNA of the CDR3 is TGTGCCACCAGTGATCCAGGGGACAGACTTAACAATGAGCAGTTCTTC. Its translation: CATSDPGDRLNNEQFF.

V gene TRBV30 combines with J gene TRBJ2-7; D may be TRBD1 (5 bases). The germline V gene has CDR1 GTSNPN and CDR2 SVGIG (reference sequence). V was trimmed by 2 bases and J by 0 bases, leaving 11 bases between them. The CDR3 has 14 residues. Here the CDR3 reads CAWSRQGNSYEQYF. Here the CDR3 DNA reads TGTGCCTGGAGTCGGCAGGGAAACTCCTACGAGCAGTACTTC. The complete variable domain, with remaining parts taken from reference TRBV30 and TRBJ2-7, reads SQTIHQWPATLVQPVGSPLSLECTVEGTSNPNLYWYRQAAGRGLQLLFYSVGIGQISSEVPQNLSASRPQDRQFILSSKKLLLSDSGFYLCAWSRQGNSYEQYFGPGTRLTVT.

The chain is built from TRBV3-1 (or the pseudogene TRBV3-2) and TRBJ2-5; D may be TRBD1 (6 bases). V was cut by 6 bases and J by 5 bases, with 16 bases left in between. The CDR3 sequence is 14 residues long. CDR1 is LGHDT, CDR2 YNNKEL, per germline (reference sequence). The CDR3 DNA reads as TGTGCCAGCAGTCAGCCAGGGGCCATGGAGACCCAGTACTTC. It translates to CASSQPGAMETQYF.

This clone has more than one count but fewer than ten. The chain joins TRBV7-2 to TRBJ2-3; 10 positions match TRBD2. V was clipped by 5 bases and J by 3 bases; unmatched bases: 5. Looked up from germline, CDR1 is SGHTA and CDR2 is FQGNSA. The CDR3 totals 15 residues. DNA of the CDR3: TGTGCCAGCAGCCCTTGGACTAGCGGTACAGATACGCAGTATTTT. Translating it yields CASSPWTSGTDTQYF.

V and J are TRBV7-8 and TRBJ2-7; D might be TRBD2 (6 bases). CDR3 size: 14 residues. Germline CDR1 SGHVS, CDR2 FQNEAQ. V was clipped by 5 bases and J by 2 bases, with 13 bases between them. The CDR3 DNA reads TGTGCCAGCAGCGGGGACTCGCCTCCCTACGAGCAGTACTTC. Encoded protein: CASSGDSPPYEQYF.

This clone was seen just once. The rearrangement uses TRBV7-7 and TRBJ2-3, with 11 bases that match TRBD2. Germline loops: CDR1 SSHAT, CDR2 FNYEAQ (reference sequence). The CDR3 runs to 16 residues. V lost 5 bases, J lost 2 bases, and 6 bases stayed unmatched. The CDR3 reads CASSPNSGGATDTQYF. The CDR3 bases are TGTGCCAGCAGCCCTAATAGCGGGGGGGCCACAGATACGCAGTATTTT.

The chain carries TRBV5-1 and TRBJ2-1; the match to TRBD2 covers 9 bases. V shed 0 bases and J 2 bases; nucleotides not matched to a gene: 6. The CDR3 consists of 17 residues. Looked up from germline, CDR1 is SGHRS and CDR2 is YFSETQ. For the CDR3, the DNA is TGCGCCAGCAGCTTGGAGGGGTTAGCGGGAGCCTACAATGAGCAGTTCTTC. As protein: CASSLEGLAGAYNEQFF.

The rearrangement joins TRBV5-4 to TRBJ2-7; TRBD2 is a possible D gene (5 bases). V was cut by 4 bases and J by 5 bases, with 22 bases left in between. The CDR3 is made up of 16 amino acids. CDR1 and CDR2 (germline): SGHNT, YYREEE (reference sequence). The CDR3 nucleotides read TGTGCCAGCAGCAAACGAAGGGCTAGCAACGTTGACGAGCAGTACTTC. Protein: CASSKRRASNVDEQYF.